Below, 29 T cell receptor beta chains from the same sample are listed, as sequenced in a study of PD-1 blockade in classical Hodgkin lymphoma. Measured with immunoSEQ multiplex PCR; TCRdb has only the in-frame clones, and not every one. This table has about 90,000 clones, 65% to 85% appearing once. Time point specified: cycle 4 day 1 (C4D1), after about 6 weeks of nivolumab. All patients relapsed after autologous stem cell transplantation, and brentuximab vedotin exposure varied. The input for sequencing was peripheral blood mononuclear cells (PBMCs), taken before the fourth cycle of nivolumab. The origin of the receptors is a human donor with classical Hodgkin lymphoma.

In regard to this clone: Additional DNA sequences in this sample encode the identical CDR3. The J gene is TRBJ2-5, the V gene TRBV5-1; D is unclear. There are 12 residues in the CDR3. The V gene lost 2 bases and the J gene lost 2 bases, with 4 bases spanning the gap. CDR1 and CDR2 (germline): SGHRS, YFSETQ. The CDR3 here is CASSLQQETQYF. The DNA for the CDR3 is TGCGCCAGCAGCTTACAGCAAGAGACCCAGTACTTC.

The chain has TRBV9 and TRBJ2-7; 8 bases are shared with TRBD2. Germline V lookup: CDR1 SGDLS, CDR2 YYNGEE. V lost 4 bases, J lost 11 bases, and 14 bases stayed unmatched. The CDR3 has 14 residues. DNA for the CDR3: TGTGCCAGCAGCCCGACAACCTATAGCGGGAAGGAGTACTTC. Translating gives CASSPTTYSGKEYF.

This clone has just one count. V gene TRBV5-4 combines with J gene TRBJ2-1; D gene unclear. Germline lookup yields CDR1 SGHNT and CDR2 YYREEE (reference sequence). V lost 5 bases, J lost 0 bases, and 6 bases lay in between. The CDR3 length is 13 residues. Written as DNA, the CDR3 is TGTGCCAGCAGAGGAAGCTCCTACAATGAGCAGTTCTTC. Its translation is CASRGSSYNEQFF.

The CDR3 protein is CASSPRGDWWVRDTQYF. As DNA, the CDR3 is TGTGCCAGCAGCCCCCGGGGGGACTGGTGGGTACGTGATACGCAGTATTTT. The V call is TRBV7-9, the J call TRBJ2-3; 7 nucleotides line up with TRBD2. Trimming removed 5 bases from V and 6 bases from J; junction bases left unmatched: 17. CDR1 is SEHNR, CDR2 FQNEAQ, per germline (reference sequence). There are 17 residues in the CDR3.

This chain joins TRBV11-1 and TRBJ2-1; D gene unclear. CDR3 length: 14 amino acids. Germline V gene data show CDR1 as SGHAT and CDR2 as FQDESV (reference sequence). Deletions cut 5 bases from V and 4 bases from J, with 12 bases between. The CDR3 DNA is TGTGCCAGCAGCCCCTTAACGGCTTACAATGAGCAGTTCTTC. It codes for CASSPLTAYNEQFF. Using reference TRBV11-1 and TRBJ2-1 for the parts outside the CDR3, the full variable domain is EAEVAQSPRYKITEKSQAVAFWCDPISGHATLYWYRQILGQGPELLVQFQDESVVDDSQLPKDRFSAERLKGVDSTLKIQPAELGDSAMYLCASSPLTAYNEQFFGPGTRLTVL.

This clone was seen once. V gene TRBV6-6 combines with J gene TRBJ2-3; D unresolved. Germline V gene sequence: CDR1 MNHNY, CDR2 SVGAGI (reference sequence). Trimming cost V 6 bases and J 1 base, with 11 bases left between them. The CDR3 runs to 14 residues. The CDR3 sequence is CASSSLMGTDTQYF. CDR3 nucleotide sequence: TGTGCCAGCAGCTCCCTTATGGGCACAGATACGCAGTATTTT.

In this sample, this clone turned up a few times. The CDR3 bases are TGTGCCAGCAGCCAAGCATCCGGGACCGGGGGAGGGGAGCTGTTTTTT. Its protein product is CASSQASGTGGGELFF. The chain combines TRBV14 with TRBJ2-2, with D maybe TRBD2 (6 bases). Trimming removed 1 base at V and 8 bases at J, with 17 bases between. This CDR3 is 16 amino acids long. Germline CDR1 SGHDN, CDR2 FVKESK.

The DNA of the CDR3 is TGCGCCAGCAGCTCCGGCAGGTCGTACTCTGGAAACACCATATATTTT. It yields the protein CASSSGRSYSGNTIYF. The V and J genes are TRBV5-1 and TRBJ1-3; D is ambiguous. Germline V gene lookup returns CDR1 SGHRS and CDR2 YFSETQ. The CDR3 contains 16 residues. The ends were cut back, 3 bases at V and 0 bases at J, with 13 bases in the middle.

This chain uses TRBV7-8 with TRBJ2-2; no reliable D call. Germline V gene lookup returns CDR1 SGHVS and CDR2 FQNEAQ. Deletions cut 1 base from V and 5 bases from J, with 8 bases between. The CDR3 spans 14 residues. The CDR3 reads CASSLGAKTGELFF. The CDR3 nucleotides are TGTGCCAGCAGCTTAGGGGCTAAAACCGGGGAGCTGTTTTTT.

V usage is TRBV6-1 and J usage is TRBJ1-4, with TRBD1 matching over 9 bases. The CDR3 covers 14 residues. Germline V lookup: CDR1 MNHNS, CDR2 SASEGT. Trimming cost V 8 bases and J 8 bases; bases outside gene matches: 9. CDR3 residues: CASHAGQGGEKLFF. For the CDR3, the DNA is TGTGCCAGCCACGCGGGACAGGGAGGCGAAAAACTGTTTTTT.

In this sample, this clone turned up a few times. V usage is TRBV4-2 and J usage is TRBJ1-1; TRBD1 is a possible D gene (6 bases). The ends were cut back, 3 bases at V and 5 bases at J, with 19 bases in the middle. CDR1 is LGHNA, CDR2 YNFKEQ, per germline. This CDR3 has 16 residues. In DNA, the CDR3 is TGTGCCAGCAGCCAGGCCAACAGGGCCCACCTAACTGAAGCTTTCTTT. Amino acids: CASSQANRAHLTEAFF.

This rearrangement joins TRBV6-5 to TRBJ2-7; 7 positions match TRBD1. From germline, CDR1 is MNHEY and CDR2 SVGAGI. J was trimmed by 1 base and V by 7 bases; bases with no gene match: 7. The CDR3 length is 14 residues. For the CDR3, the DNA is TGTGCCAGCATGGGACAGCGTCTATCCTACGAGCAGTACTTC. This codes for CASMGQRLSYEQYF.

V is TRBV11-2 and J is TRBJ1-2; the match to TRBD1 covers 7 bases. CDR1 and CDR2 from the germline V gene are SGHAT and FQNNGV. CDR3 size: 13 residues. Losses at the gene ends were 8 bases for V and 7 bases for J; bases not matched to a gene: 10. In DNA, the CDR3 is TGTGCCAGCGGTCAGACAGGGTACGTTGGCTACACCTTC. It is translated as CASGQTGYVGYTF.

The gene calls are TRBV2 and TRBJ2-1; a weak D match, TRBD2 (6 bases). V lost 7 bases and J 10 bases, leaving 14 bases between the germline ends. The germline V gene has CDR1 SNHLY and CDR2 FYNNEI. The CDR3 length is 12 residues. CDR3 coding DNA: TGTGCCAGCACTATGACTAGTTCGGAGCAGTTCTTC. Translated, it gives CASTMTSSEQFF.

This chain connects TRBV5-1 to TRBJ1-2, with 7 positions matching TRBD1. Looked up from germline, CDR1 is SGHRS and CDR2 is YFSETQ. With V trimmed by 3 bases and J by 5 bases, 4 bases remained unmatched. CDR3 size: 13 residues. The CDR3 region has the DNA TGCGCCAGCAGCTCCCAGGGGGAATATGGCTACACCTTC. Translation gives CASSSQGEYGYTF.

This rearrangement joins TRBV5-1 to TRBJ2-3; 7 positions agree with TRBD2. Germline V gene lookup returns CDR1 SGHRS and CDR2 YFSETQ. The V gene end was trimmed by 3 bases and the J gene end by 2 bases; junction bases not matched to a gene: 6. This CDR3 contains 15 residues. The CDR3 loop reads CASSSSAGLTDTQYF. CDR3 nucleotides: TGCGCCAGCAGCTCCTCAGCGGGACTCACAGATACGCAGTATTTT. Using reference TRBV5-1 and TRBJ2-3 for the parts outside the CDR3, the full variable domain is KAGVTQTPRYLIKTRGQQVTLSCSPISGHRSVSWYQQTPGQGLQFLFEYFSETQRNKGNFPGRFSGRQFSNSRSEMNVSTLELGDSALYLCASSSSAGLTDTQYFGPGTRLTVL.

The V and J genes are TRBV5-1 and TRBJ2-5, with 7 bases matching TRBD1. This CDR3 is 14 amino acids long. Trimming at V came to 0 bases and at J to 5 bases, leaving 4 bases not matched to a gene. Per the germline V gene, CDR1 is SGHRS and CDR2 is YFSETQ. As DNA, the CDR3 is TGCGCCAGCAGCTTGGTAGGGGGCGAGGAGACCCAGTACTTC. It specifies CASSLVGGEETQYF.

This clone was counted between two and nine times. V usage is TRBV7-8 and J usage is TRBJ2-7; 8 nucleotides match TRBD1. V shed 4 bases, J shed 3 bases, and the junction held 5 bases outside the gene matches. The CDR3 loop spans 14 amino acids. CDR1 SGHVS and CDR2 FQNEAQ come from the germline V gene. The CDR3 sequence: CASSYRGSFYEQYF. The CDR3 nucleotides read TGTGCCAGCAGCTACAGGGGGTCCTTCTACGAGCAGTACTTC.

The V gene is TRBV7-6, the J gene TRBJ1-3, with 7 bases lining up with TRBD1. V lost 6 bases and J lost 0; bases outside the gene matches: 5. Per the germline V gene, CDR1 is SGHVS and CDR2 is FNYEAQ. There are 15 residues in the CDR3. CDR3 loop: CASSPGGLSGNTIYF. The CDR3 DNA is TGTGCCAGCAGTCCAGGGGGTCTCTCTGGAAACACCATATATTTT.

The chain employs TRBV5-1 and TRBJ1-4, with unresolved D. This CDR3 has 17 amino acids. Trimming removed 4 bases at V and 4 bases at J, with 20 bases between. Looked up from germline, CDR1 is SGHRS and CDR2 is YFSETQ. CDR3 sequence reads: CASSRGSTVDINEKLFF. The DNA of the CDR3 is TGCGCCAGCAGCCGGGGTTCTACGGTGGATATTAATGAAAAACTGTTTTTT.

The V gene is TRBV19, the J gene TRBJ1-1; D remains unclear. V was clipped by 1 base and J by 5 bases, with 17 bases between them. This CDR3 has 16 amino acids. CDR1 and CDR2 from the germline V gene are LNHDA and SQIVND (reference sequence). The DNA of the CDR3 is TGTGCCAGTAGTATAGGCGCCACGACGATTGGTACTGAAGCTTTCTTT. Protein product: CASSIGATTIGTEAFF.

CDR3 nucleotide sequence: TGTGCCAGTAGTATAGCCCAGGGGAACTATGGCTACACCTTC. Protein: CASSIAQGNYGYTF. The chain carries TRBV19 and TRBJ1-2; D is possibly TRBD1 (6 bases). CDR1 is LNHDA and CDR2 is SQIVND in the germline V gene (reference sequence). The CDR3 runs 14 residues. Trimming left V 1 base short and J 2 bases short, with 8 bases between. The entire variable domain, with the rest obtained from reference TRBV19 and TRBJ1-2, is as follows: DGGITQSPKYLFRKEGQNVTLSCEQNLNHDAMYWYRQDPGQGLRLIYYSQIVNDFQKGDIAEGYSVSREKKESFPLTVTSAQKNPTAFYLCASSIAQGNYGYTFGSGTRLTVV.

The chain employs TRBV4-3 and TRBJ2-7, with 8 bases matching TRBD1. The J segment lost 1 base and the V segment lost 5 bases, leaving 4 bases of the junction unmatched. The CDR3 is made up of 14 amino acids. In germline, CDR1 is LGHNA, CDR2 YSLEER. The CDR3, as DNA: TGCGCCAGCAGCTTGGGACAGGCGTCCTACGAGCAGTACTTC. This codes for CASSLGQASYEQYF.

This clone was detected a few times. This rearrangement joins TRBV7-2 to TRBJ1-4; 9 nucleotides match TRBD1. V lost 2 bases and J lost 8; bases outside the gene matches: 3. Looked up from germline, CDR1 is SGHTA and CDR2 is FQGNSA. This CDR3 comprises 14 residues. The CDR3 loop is CASSLTGTGEKLFF. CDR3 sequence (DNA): TGTGCCAGCAGCTTAACCGGGACAGGGGAAAAACTGTTTTTT.

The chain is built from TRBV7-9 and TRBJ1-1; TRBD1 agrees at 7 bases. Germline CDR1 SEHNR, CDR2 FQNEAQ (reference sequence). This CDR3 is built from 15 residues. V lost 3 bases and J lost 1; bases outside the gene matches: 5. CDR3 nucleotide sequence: TGTGCCAGCAGCTTCACGACAGGGTCGAACACTGAAGCTTTCTTT. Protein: CASSFTTGSNTEAFF.

CDR3 nucleotides: TGTGCCAGCAGTGCCCTTTCAGGGGGCGCCCCAAACGAGCAGTACTTC. Protein: CASSALSGGAPNEQYF. The chain carries TRBV25-1 and TRBJ2-7; 8 nucleotides match TRBD1. CDR3 length: 16 amino acids. The germline V gene encodes CDR1 MGHDK and CDR2 SYGVNS. Unmatched junction bases numbered 13, after V lost 4 bases and J lost 5 bases.

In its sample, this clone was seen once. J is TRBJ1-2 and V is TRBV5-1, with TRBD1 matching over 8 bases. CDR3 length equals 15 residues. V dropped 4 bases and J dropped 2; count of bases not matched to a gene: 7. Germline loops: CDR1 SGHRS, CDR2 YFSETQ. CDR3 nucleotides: TGCGCCAGCAGCCAAGAAACAGGGGGAAACTATGGCTACACCTTC. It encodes CASSQETGGNYGYTF.

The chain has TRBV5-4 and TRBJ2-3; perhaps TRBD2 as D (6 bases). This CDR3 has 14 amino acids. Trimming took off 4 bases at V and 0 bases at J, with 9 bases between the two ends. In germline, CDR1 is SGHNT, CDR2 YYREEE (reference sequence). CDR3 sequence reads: CASSRSGSTDTQYF. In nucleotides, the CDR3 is TGTGCCAGCAGCCGTAGCGGTAGCACAGATACGCAGTATTTT.

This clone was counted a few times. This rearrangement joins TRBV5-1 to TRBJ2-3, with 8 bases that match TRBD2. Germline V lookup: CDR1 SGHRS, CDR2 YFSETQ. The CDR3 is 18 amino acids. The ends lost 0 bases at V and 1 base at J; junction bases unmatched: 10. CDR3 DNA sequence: TGCGCCAGCAGCTTGGAGGGTAGCGGGGTGGCGCGCACAGATACGCAGTATTTT. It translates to CASSLEGSGVARTDTQYF.